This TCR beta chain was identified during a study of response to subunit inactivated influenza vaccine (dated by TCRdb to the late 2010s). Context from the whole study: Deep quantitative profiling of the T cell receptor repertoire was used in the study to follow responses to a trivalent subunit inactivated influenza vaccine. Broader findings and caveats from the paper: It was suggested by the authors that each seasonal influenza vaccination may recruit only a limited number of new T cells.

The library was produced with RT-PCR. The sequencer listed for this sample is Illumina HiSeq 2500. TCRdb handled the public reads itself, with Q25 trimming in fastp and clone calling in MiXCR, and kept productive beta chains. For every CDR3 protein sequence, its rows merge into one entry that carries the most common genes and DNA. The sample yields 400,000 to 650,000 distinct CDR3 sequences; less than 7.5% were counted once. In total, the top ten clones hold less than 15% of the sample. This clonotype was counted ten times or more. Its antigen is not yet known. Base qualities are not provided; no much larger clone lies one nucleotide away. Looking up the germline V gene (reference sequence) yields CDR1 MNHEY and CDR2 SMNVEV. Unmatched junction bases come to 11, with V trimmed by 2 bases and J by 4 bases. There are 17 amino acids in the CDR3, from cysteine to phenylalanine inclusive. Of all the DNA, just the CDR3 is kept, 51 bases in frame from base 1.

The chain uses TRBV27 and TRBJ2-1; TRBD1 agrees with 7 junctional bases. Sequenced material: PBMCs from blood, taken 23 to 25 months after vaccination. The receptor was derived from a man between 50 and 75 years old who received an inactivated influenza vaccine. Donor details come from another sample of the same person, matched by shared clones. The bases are TGTGCCAGCAGTTTACTTATAAGACAGGGCAGATACAATGAGCAGTTCTTC. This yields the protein CASSLLIRQGRYNEQFF.